Shown below are 8 T cell receptor beta chains from a single sample sequenced in a study of chemoradiotherapy in HPV16-positive cancers. Assay used: immunoSEQ multiplex PCR; TCRdb lists only in-frame clones, some missing. The table includes 50,000 to 55,000 clones, more than 90% detected once. The starting material was blood, obtained from a patient who underwent chemoradiotherapy. Source of these receptors: a human donor with HPV-associated anogenital cancer.

The chain carries TRBV15 and TRBJ2-6; D possibly corresponds to TRBD2 (5 bases). Per the germline V gene, CDR1 is LNHNV and CDR2 is YYDKDF (reference sequence). This CDR3 is 16 amino acids long. V gave up 0 bases and J gave up 0 bases, with 6 bases separating them. The CDR3 region is CATSRDRGSGANVLTF. The CDR3 nucleotides read TGTGCCACCAGCAGAGATCGGGGCTCTGGGGCCAACGTCCTGACTTTC.

The chain joins TRBV30 to TRBJ1-5, with D maybe TRBD1 (5 bases). Germline CDR1 reads GTSNPN; CDR2 reads SVGIG (reference sequence). The CDR3 totals 13 residues. The V gene lost 1 base and the J gene lost 7 bases, with 11 bases spanning the gap. The DNA of the CDR3 is TGTGCCTGGAGTGCGGGGCGTGGGCAGCCCCAGCATTTT. Its translation: CAWSAGRGQPQHF.

V and J are TRBV18 and TRBJ1-1, with a possible D match to TRBD1 (5 bases). The CDR3 contains 13 residues. V lost 4 bases, J lost 1 base, and 7 bases lay in between. The germline gives CDR1 KGHSH, CDR2 LQKENI. CDR3 sequence: CASSHGQNTEAFF. The CDR3 DNA sequence: TGTGCCAGCTCACACGGACAGAACACTGAAGCTTTCTTT. Using reference TRBV18 and TRBJ1-1 for the parts outside the CDR3, the full variable domain is NAGVMQNPRHLVRRRGQEARLRCSPMKGHSHVYWYRQLPEEGLKFMVYLQKENIIDESGMPKERFSAEFPKEGPSILRIQQVVRGDSAAYFCASSHGQNTEAFFGQGTRLTVV.

The V and J genes are TRBV25-1 and TRBJ2-3; D may be TRBD1 (6 bases). V was trimmed by 5 bases and J by 5 bases, leaving 17 bases between them. The CDR3 sequence is 15 residues long. Germline-derived CDR1 and CDR2 are MGHDK and SYGVNS. CDR3 in DNA: TGTGCCAGCAGTACGTCTACAGGGCAGAGAGATACGCAGTATTTT. Residues: CASSTSTGQRDTQYF.

This chain joins TRBV27 and TRBJ1-6; no clear D gene. CDR3 length: 13 amino acids. Trimming shortened V by 0 bases and J by 6 bases, and 3 bases separated the two germline ends. Per germline, CDR1 MNHEY and CDR2 SMNVEV (reference sequence). Here the CDR3 reads CASSLSGNSPLHF. The CDR3 coding sequence is TGTGCCAGCAGTTTATCTGGTAATTCACCCCTCCACTTT.

The genes are TRBV6-6 and TRBJ1-1; 10 nucleotides align to TRBD1. Germline V CDR1 and CDR2: MNHNY, SVGAGI (reference sequence). The CDR3 is 12 amino acids. Germline trimming cut 8 bases from V and 7 bases from J; bases unmatched to any gene: 4. CDR3 sequence (DNA): TGTGCCAGCGACAGGGGGCGCAATGAAGCTTTCTTT. Translating it yields CASDRGRNEAFF.

The chain is built from TRBV7-2 and TRBJ2-1, with D possibly being TRBD2 (6 bases). Trimming left V 5 bases short and J 7 bases short, with 15 bases between. The length of the CDR3 is 14 residues. CDR1 is SGHTA and CDR2 is FQGNSA in the germline V gene. DNA for the CDR3: TGTGCCAGCAGCCGCCGGGAGCTGGGTAATGAGCAGTTCTTC. Translated, it gives CASSRRELGNEQFF.

This chain connects TRBV9 to TRBJ2-5; 12 nucleotides match TRBD2. V lost 3 bases, J lost 5 bases, and 2 bases stayed unmatched. In germline, CDR1 is SGDLS, CDR2 YYNGEE. The CDR3 spans 14 residues. CDR3 in amino acids: CASSALAGGETQYF. CDR3 sequence (DNA): TGTGCCAGCAGCGCCCTAGCGGGGGGGGAGACCCAGTACTTC.